These 11 T cell receptor beta chains share one sample of origin, sequenced in a study of graft-versus-host responses after intestinal transplantation. These receptors have no identified antigens. Clones were read by immunoSEQ multiplex PCR, and TCRdb kept only the in-frame ones, dropping some. The sample records some 100,000 clones, 85% to 95% being singletons. Sequenced here: unstimulated CD8+ T cells sorted from spleen or lymph node cells, sampled before transplant. The receptors stem from a human donor who was the organ donor for an intestinal transplant.

J is TRBJ2-7 and V is TRBV5-6, with D unclear. There are 11 residues in the CDR3. The V gene lost 4 bases and the J gene lost 1 base, with 3 bases spanning the gap. Germline CDR1 SGHDT, CDR2 YYEEEE. The CDR3 protein is CASSISYEQYF. CDR3 nucleotides: TGTGCCAGCAGCATATCCTACGAGCAGTACTTC.

The chain carries TRBV27 and TRBJ2-1; 9 nucleotides agree with TRBD2. Germline V lookup: CDR1 MNHEY, CDR2 SMNVEV (reference sequence). J was trimmed by 7 bases and V by 3 bases; bases with no gene match: 10. The CDR3 covers 16 residues. CDR3 DNA sequence: TGTGCCAGCAGTTTCGCTAGCGGGATAAGGGGTAATGAGCAGTTCTTC. Its protein product is CASSFASGIRGNEQFF.

The rearrangement links TRBV4-1 to TRBJ2-1, with D possibly matching TRBD1 (5 bases). Germline values: CDR1 MGHRA, CDR2 YSYEKL. With 0 bases removed from V and 4 bases from J, the gap between germline ends came to 13 bases. The CDR3 totals 16 residues. CDR3 protein: CASSQEGQREYNEQFF. The CDR3 nucleotides read TGCGCCAGCAGCCAAGAGGGGCAGCGAGAATACAATGAGCAGTTCTTC.

The chain uses TRBV27 and TRBJ2-1, with 8 bases aligning to TRBD2. Losses at the gene ends were 0 bases for V and 4 bases for J; bases not matched to a gene: 5. This CDR3 has 16 amino acids. From germline, CDR1 is MNHEY and CDR2 SMNVEV (reference sequence). DNA for the CDR3: TGTGCCAGCAGTTTATCTGCGGGAGGTTCATACAATGAGCAGTTCTTC. Translated: CASSLSAGGSYNEQFF.

The chain employs TRBV13 and TRBJ2-1; 13 bases match TRBD2. From germline, CDR1 is PRHDT and CDR2 FYEKMQ (reference sequence). The V gene end was trimmed by 1 base and the J gene end by 8 bases; junction bases not matched to a gene: 5. The CDR3 has 16 amino acids. The CDR3 sequence is CASSLVGTSGVYEQFF. The DNA of the CDR3 is TGTGCCAGCAGCTTAGTAGGGACTAGCGGGGTCTATGAGCAGTTCTTC. Based on the CDR3 plus reference TRBV13 and TRBJ2-1, the full variable domain is AAGVIQSPRHLIKEKRETATLKCYPIPRHDTVYWYQQGPGQDPQFLISFYEKMQSDKGSIPDRFSAQQFSDYHSELNMSSLELGDSALYFCASSLVGTSGVYEQFFGPGTRLTVL.

This chain joins TRBV7-3 and TRBJ2-5; no firm D call. Between the trimmed V and J ends, which lost 1 base and 2 bases, there was a span of 11 bases. CDR1 is SGHTA and CDR2 is FQGTGA in the germline V gene. The CDR3 has 15 amino acids. The CDR3 DNA reads as TGTGCCAGCAGCTTAATTGGCACAAATCAAGAGACCCAGTACTTC. Protein: CASSLIGTNQETQYF.

The gene calls are TRBV7-6 and TRBJ2-5, with 9 bases matching TRBD2. CDR3 length: 17 residues. Germline V gene data show CDR1 as SGHVS and CDR2 as FNYEAQ. Trimming at V came to 1 base and at J to 2 bases, leaving 8 bases not matched to a gene. CDR3 sequence: CASSLGFQAGGQETQYF. CDR3 sequence (DNA): TGTGCCAGCAGCTTAGGGTTTCAGGCGGGGGGGCAAGAGACCCAGTACTTC.

This clone was counted once. The chain uses TRBV7-9 and TRBJ2-7, with TRBD1 matching 7 bases. The CDR3 sequence is 16 residues long. V was pared by 1 base and J by 4 bases, with 10 bases of the junction left unmatched. CDR1 is SEHNR and CDR2 is FQNEAQ in the germline V gene (reference sequence). CDR3 region: CASSLGNRGLGYEQYF. The CDR3 region has the DNA TGTGCCAGCAGCTTAGGCAACAGGGGTTTGGGATACGAGCAGTACTTC.

The V call is TRBV7-9, the J call TRBJ2-5; TRBD2 matches 9 bases. Germline V gene lookup returns CDR1 SEHNR and CDR2 FQNEAQ (reference sequence). Trimming took 5 bases from V and 4 from J; bases not matched to a gene: 14. This CDR3 comprises 17 residues. The DNA of the CDR3 is TGTGCCAGCAGCGAGATAGCGGGAGACCCTGGAGGAGAGACCCAGTACTTC. Translating gives CASSEIAGDPGGETQYF.

This rearrangement joins TRBV28 to TRBJ1-1; D unresolved. V was trimmed by 3 bases and J by 0 bases, leaving 8 bases between them. CDR1 and CDR2 from the germline V gene are MDHEN and SYDVKM. The CDR3 loop spans 14 amino acids. CDR3 DNA: TGTGCCAGCAGTTTTTTTACGGTGAACACTGAAGCTTTCTTT. Protein sequence: CASSFFTVNTEAFF.

The CDR3 loop reads CASSQALGERSYEQYF. CDR3 bases: TGCGCCAGCAGCCAAGCACTTGGGGAGCGGTCCTACGAGCAGTACTTC. V and J are TRBV4-1 and TRBJ2-7; a weak D match, TRBD2 (5 bases). The V end was cut by 1 base, the J end by 1 base, with 14 bases between. The CDR3 runs 16 residues. Looked up from germline, CDR1 is MGHRA and CDR2 is YSYEKL.